The rows below give T cell receptor beta chains drawn from one sample of a study of blood T cell repertoires in COVID-19. The method was immunoSEQ multiplex PCR; TCRdb's version includes in-frame clones alone and lacks a portion of them. The sample consists of 220,000 or so clones, about nine tenths of them appearing once. Sample: peripheral blood. Every receptor here comes from a man in his fifties or sixties who had recovered from COVID-19. The CDR3 runs from the conserved cysteine through the conserved F or W. A D gene is named only where the DNA matches it firmly. Part of the rows lack a size; the others show once, few, many or a class for expanded clones.

j_call d_call v_call clone_size cdr3_aa cdr3_nt
TRBJ1-6 . TRBV7-6 . CASSFSRGTNSPLHF TGTGCCAGCAGCTTCTCCAGGGGAACGAATTCACCCCTCCACTTT
TRBJ2-2 TRBD1 TRBV7-2 . CASSPQTGPDTGELFF TGTGCCAGCAGCCCTCAGACAGGGCCGGACACCGGGGAGCTGTTTTTT
TRBJ1-2 . TRBV5-1 once CASSLEGSDYGYTF TGCGCCAGCAGCCTGGAGGGTAGCGACTATGGCTACACCTTC
TRBJ2-7 TRBD2 TRBV27 . CASSDRPGLAGVYYEQYF TGTGCCAGCAGTGATCGTCCGGGACTAGCGGGAGTCTACTACGAGCAGTACTTC
TRBJ1-2 . TRBV27 . CASRHVLSYFNYGYTF TGTGCCAGCAGGCACGTACTATCGTATTTTAACTATGGCTACACCTTC
TRBJ2-7 . TRBV6-2/TRBV6-3 . CASSYHGAPSGPVARYEQYF TGTGCCAGCAGTTACCACGGTGCCCCCAGTGGGCCAGTAGCGCGTTACGAGCAGTACTTC
TRBJ2-2 . TRBV6-4 . CASSNTGTGELFF TGTGCCAGCAGTAACACAGGGACCGGGGAGCTGTTTTTT
TRBJ1-3 . TRBV19 . CASTGGKPGNTIYF TGTGCCAGTACGGGGGGAAAGCCTGGAAACACCATATATTTT
TRBJ1-1 . TRBV18 . CASQSDGQLNTEAFF TGTGCCAGCCAATCCGATGGACAGCTGAACACTGAAGCTTTCTTT
TRBJ2-2 . TRBV5-1 . CASATNLVPGELFF TGCGCCAGCGCTACAAACCTAGTGCCCGGGGAGCTGTTTTTT
TRBJ2-1 TRBD2 TRBV11-3 . CASSLAAAGGAGVEQFF TGTGCCAGCAGCTTAGCCGCTGCGGGGGGCGCGGGGGTTGAGCAGTTCTTC
TRBJ1-1 . TRBV28 . CASLLNTEAFF TGTGCCAGTCTCTTGAACACTGAAGCTTTCTTT
TRBJ1-5 . TRBV5-1 . CASSLGEAMGNQPQHF TGCGCCAGCAGCTTGGGGGAGGCCATGGGCAATCAGCCCCAGCATTTT
TRBJ1-5 . TRBV19 . CASSIYRQPQHF TGTGCCAGTAGTATATACCGGCAGCCCCAGCATTTT
TRBJ1-6 . TRBV5-5 . CASSLAGENNSPLHF TGTGCCAGCAGCTTGGCGGGAGAAAATAATTCACCCCTCCACTTT
TRBJ2-7 TRBD1 TRBV11-2 . CASSRDRDEQYF TGTGCCAGCAGTCGGGACAGGGATGAGCAGTACTTC
TRBJ1-1 . TRBV5-6 once CASSVMIGMNTEAFF TGTGCCAGCAGCGTCATGATTGGCATGAACACTGAAGCTTTCTTT
TRBJ2-5 TRBD1 TRBV5-1 . CASSLEGGRETQYF TGCGCCAGCAGCTTGGAAGGGGGCCGGGAGACCCAGTACTTC
TRBJ2-1 . TRBV3-1/TRBV3-2 . CASSQDPPHSSTQQFF TGTGCCAGCAGCCAAGATCCCCCTCACTCTAGCACCCAGCAGTTCTTC
TRBJ2-2 . TRBV19 . CASSKGQTITGELFF TGTGCCAGTAGTAAGGGACAAACTATCACCGGGGAGCTGTTTTTT
TRBJ2-1 TRBD2 TRBV11-2 . CASSSRLAGNNEQFF TGTGCCAGCAGCTCCAGACTAGCGGGAAACAATGAGCAGTTCTTC
TRBJ1-4 . TRBV6-6 . CASSYSGQTNEKLFF TGTGCCAGCAGTTACTCGGGGCAGACTAATGAAAAACTGTTTTTT
TRBJ1-6 . TRBV6-5 few CASRENQSPLHF TGTGCCAGCCGGGAGAACCAATCACCCCTCCACTTT
TRBJ2-5 . TRBV2 . CASQRSQETQYF TGTGCCAGCCAGCGCTCCCAAGAGACCCAGTACTTC
TRBJ1-1 . TRBV19 . CASSPWRSEAFF TGTGCCAGTAGCCCCTGGAGGTCTGAAGCTTTCTTT
TRBJ1-5 . TRBV6-1 . CASSEVPRGGNQPQHF TGTGCCAGCAGTGAAGTTCCCAGGGGAGGCAATCAGCCCCAGCATTTT
TRBJ1-1 . TRBV19 . CASSPSTGHPNTEAFF TGTGCCAGTAGTCCTTCGACGGGACACCCGAACACTGAAGCTTTCTTT
TRBJ1-2 TRBD1 TRBV6-5 . CASSYSWRTGSYGYTF TGTGCCAGCAGTTACTCTTGGAGGACAGGGAGCTATGGCTACACCTTC
TRBJ1-5 TRBD1 TRBV18 . CASSPRTGGNQPQHF TGTGCCAGCTCACCAAGGACAGGGGGCAATCAGCCCCAGCATTTT
TRBJ1-2 TRBD1 TRBV6-5 . CASSPGTGSLGYTF TGTGCCAGCAGTCCCGGGACAGGGAGTCTTGGCTACACCTTC
TRBJ2-7 TRBD2 TRBV7-2 . CASSHGLAGDEQYF TGTGCCAGCAGCCACGGACTAGCGGGGGACGAGCAGTACTTC
TRBJ2-7 TRBD1 TRBV7-3 . CASSPGPGTGLLEQYF TGTGCCAGCAGTCCAGGTCCCGGGACAGGGCTGCTCGAGCAGTACTTC
TRBJ2-5 TRBD1 TRBV7-2 . CASSSPGGWETQYF TGTGCCAGCAGCTCGCCAGGGGGCTGGGAGACCCAGTACTTC
TRBJ2-7 . TRBV5-1 . CASSLRQAGYEQYF TGCGCCAGCAGCTTGAGGCAGGCCGGCTACGAGCAGTACTTC
TRBJ1-5 . TRBV3-1/TRBV3-2 . CASSLGVAFNQPQHF TGTGCCAGCAGCCTAGGGGTCGCCTTCAATCAGCCCCAGCATTTT
TRBJ2-2 . TRBV5-1 . CASSLAGNGELFF TGCGCCAGCAGCTTGGCCGGGAACGGGGAGCTGTTTTTT
TRBJ1-5 TRBD1 TRBV4-1 . CASSQDLRGQGNQPQHF TGCGCCAGCAGCCAAGATTTAAGGGGGCAGGGGAATCAGCCCCAGCATTTT
TRBJ1-1 . TRBV18 . CASSPLGQIEAFF TGTGCCAGCTCACCACTCGGACAGATCGAAGCTTTCTTT
TRBJ2-7 TRBD1 TRBV10-3 . CAISPTDRGSYEQYF TGTGCCATCAGTCCCACCGACAGGGGAAGCTACGAGCAGTACTTC
TRBJ2-2 TRBD2 TRBV7-3 . CASSLMGLAVTGELFF TGTGCCAGCAGCTTAATGGGACTAGCGGTCACCGGGGAGCTGTTTTTT
TRBJ2-5 TRBD2 TRBV30 . CAWSVGAGGETQYF TGTGCCTGGAGTGTCGGGGCGGGAGGGGAGACCCAGTACTTC
TRBJ2-1 TRBD2 TRBV7-3 . CASSSQERGPTYNEQFF TGTGCCAGCAGCTCCCAGGAGCGGGGGCCCACGTACAATGAGCAGTTCTTC
TRBJ2-3 TRBD2 TRBV9 . CASSTWGRGTDTQYF TGTGCCAGCAGCACTTGGGGGAGGGGCACAGATACGCAGTATTTT
TRBJ2-2 . TRBV29-1 . CSVGSAGELFF TGCAGCGTTGGTAGTGCCGGGGAGCTGTTTTTT
TRBJ1-2 TRBD1 TRBV2 . CASRYRGLGYGYTF TGTGCCAGCAGGTACAGGGGGCTCGGCTATGGCTACACCTTC
TRBJ2-7 . TRBV7-9 once CASSPTRGEQYF TGTGCCAGCAGCCCCACCCGCGGCGAGCAGTACTTC
TRBJ1-1 . TRBV27 once CASRRTGRWGDNTEAFF TGTGCCAGCAGAAGGACGGGACGTTGGGGGGACAACACTGAAGCTTTCTTT
TRBJ1-2 . TRBV4-1 . CASSQDLIGTLSGYTF TGCGCCAGCAGCCAAGATTTAATTGGCACCCTTTCTGGCTACACCTTC
TRBJ1-5 . TRBV19 . CASNLHSWGLQPQHF TGTGCCAGTAACCTTCATTCCTGGGGGCTACAGCCCCAGCATTTT
TRBJ1-3 . TRBV13 . CASSLGGEYTGNTIYF TGTGCCAGCAGCTTAGGAGGGGAATACACTGGAAACACCATATATTTT
TRBJ1-2 TRBD1 TRBV19 . CASGTGGHNYGYTF TGTGCCAGTGGTACAGGGGGTCATAACTATGGCTACACCTTC
TRBJ2-2 . TRBV2 . CASNSLPAGELFF TGTGCCAGCAATTCTCTACCGGCCGGGGAGCTGTTTTTT
TRBJ1-5 TRBD1 TRBV6-6 . CASSRGQASNQPQHF TGTGCCAGCAGTCGGGGACAGGCTAGCAATCAGCCCCAGCATTTT
TRBJ1-3 . TRBV28 . CASSLQWGEGSGNTIYF TGTGCCAGCAGTTTACAGTGGGGCGAAGGCTCTGGAAACACCATATATTTT
TRBJ2-7 . TRBV28 . CASSLLAKPNEQYF TGTGCCAGCAGTTTACTGGCCAAACCGAACGAGCAGTACTTC
TRBJ2-3 TRBD1 TRBV29-1 . CSAPDRGGSTDTQYF TGCAGCGCTCCCGACAGGGGGGGGAGCACAGATACGCAGTATTTT
TRBJ2-7 . TRBV19 . CASSIERQEQYF TGTGCCAGTAGTATAGAGAGACAAGAGCAGTACTTC
TRBJ2-3 TRBD2 TRBV5-4 . CASNQFLAGPSTDTQYF TGTGCCAGCAACCAATTTCTAGCGGGCCCTAGCACAGATACGCAGTATTTT
TRBJ2-3 TRBD2 TRBV4-2 . CASSQRLAGGLNTQYF TGTGCCAGCAGCCAAAGACTAGCGGGGGGGCTGAATACGCAGTATTTT
TRBJ2-7 TRBD2 TRBV6-2/TRBV6-3 . CASSYSTSSRIWEQYF TGTGCCAGCAGTTACTCGACTAGCTCACGGATATGGGAGCAGTACTTC